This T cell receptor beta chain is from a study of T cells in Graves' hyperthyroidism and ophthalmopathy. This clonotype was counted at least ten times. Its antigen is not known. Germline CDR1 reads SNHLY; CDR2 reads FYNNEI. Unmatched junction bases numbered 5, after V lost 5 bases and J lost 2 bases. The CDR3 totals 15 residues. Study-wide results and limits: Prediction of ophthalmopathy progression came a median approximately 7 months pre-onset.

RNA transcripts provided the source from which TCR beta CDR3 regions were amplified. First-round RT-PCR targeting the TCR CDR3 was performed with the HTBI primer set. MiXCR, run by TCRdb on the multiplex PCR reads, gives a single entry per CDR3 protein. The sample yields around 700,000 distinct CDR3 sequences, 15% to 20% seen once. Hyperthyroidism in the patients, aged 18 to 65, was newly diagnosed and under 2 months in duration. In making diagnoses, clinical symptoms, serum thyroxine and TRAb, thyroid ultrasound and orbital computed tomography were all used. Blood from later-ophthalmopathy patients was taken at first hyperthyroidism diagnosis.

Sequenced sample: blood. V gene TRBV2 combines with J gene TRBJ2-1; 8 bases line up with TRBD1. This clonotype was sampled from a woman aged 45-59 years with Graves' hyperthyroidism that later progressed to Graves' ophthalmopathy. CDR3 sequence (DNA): TGTGCCAGCAGTCCTCAGGGGGCGCCCTACAATGAGCAGTTCTTC. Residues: CASSPQGAPYNEQFF.